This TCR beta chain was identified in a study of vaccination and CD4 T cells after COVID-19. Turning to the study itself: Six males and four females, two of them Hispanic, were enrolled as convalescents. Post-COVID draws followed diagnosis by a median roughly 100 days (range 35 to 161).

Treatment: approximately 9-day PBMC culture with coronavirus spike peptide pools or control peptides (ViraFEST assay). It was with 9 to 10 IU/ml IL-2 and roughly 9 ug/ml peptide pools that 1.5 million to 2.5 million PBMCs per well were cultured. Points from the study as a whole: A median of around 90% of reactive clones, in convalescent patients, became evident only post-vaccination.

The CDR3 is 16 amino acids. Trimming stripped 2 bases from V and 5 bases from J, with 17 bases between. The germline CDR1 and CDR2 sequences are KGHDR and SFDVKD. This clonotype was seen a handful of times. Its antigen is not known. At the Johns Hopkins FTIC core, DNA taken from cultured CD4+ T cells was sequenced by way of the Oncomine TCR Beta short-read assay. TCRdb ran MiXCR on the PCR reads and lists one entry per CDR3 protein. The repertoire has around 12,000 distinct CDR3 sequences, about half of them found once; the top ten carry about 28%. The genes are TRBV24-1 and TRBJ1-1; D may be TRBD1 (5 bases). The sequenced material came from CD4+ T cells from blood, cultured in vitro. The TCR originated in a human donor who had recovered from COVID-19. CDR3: CATSDSGRRGRTEAFF. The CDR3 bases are TGTGCCACCAGTGATTCGGGACGACGCGGGAGGACTGAAGCTTTCTTT.